This record looks at one T cell receptor (beta chain) sequence and its context. The sample is drawn from a study of blood T cell repertoires in COVID-19. Study overall: Acute and convalescent COVID-19 specimens originated in the United States, Italy and Spain. The analysed material was cDNA or gDNA that came from T cells, B-cell-depleted T cells, or PBMCs.

Authors' data handling: Researchers report that nucleated cell counts were estimated from reference gene primer amplification. Profiled with immunoSEQ multiplex PCR; TCRdb holds only in-frame clones, not every one. That table supplies the V and J calls and clone size; D and trimming were determined from the DNA. The data show about 300,000 clones, roughly 85% seen once. Deletions cut 5 bases from V and 12 bases from J, with 5 bases between. The length of the CDR3 is 9 residues. Germline CDR1 LNHDA, CDR2 SQIVND (reference sequence). The rearrangement links TRBV19 to TRBJ1-5; D not certain. The sequence was obtained from a woman in her forties or fifties who had recovered from COVID-19. Input material: peripheral blood. For the CDR3, the DNA is TGTGCCAGTAGTGGGCTCCAGCATTTT. Translation gives CASSGLQHF.